The 8 T cell receptor beta chains given below trace back to one sample, sequenced in a study of blood T cell repertoires in COVID-19. Sequenced by immunoSEQ multiplex PCR; TCRdb stores in-frame clones only, minus some. The table includes about 490,000 clones, 80% to 90% detected once. Specimen: peripheral blood. These TCRs come from a human donor in a cohort sampled during active COVID-19.

This clone was found once. This chain connects TRBV14 to TRBJ2-5; the match to TRBD1 covers 8 bases. The V and J ends lost 2 bases and 5 bases, in that order; junction bases with no gene match: 7. The V gene's germline CDR1 is SGHDN and CDR2 FVKESK. CDR3 length equals 15 residues. Written as DNA, the CDR3 is TGTGCCAGCAGCCAAATGGCAGGGGGCCGTGAGACCCAGTACTTC. It codes for CASSQMAGGRETQYF.

A word on this clone: Sequence at one end of the junction differs from germline and may be a read error. The chain couples TRBV7-7 to TRBJ2-3; D is perhaps TRBD1 (5 bases). Looked up from germline, CDR1 is SSHAT and CDR2 is FNYEAQ (reference sequence). This CDR3 region has 15 residues. The DNA for the CDR3 is TGTGCTAGCAGCTTAGGTGGGGCGGACACAGATACGCAGTATTTT. This encodes CASSLGGADTDTQYF. The full variable domain, its missing parts supplied by reference TRBV7-7 and TRBJ2-3, is GAGVSQSPRYKVTKRGQDVTLRCDPISSHATLYWYQQALGQGPEFLTYFNYEAQPDKSGLPSDRFSAERPEGSISTLTIQRTEQRDSAMYRCASSLGGADTDTQYFGPGTRLTVL.

The chain links TRBV6-5 to TRBJ1-5, with no clear D. The V gene lost 6 bases and the J gene lost 4 bases, with 10 bases spanning the gap. The CDR3 is 13 residues long. Germline CDR1 reads MNHEY; CDR2 reads SVGAGI. The CDR3 DNA reads as TGTGCCAGCAGGCGGGCCACTAATCAGCCCCAGCATTTT. Protein sequence: CASRRATNQPQHF.

This sequence joins TRBV4-1 and TRBJ1-1, with unresolved D. CDR1 is MGHRA, CDR2 YSYEKL, per germline. CDR3 length: 17 residues. The V gene lost 1 base and the J gene lost 4 bases, with 19 bases spanning the gap. The CDR3, as DNA: TGCGCCAGCAGCCAAGTATTAAACCGGCAGAGAGGCACTGAAGCTTTCTTT. Its protein product is CASSQVLNRQRGTEAFF.

J is TRBJ1-2 and V is TRBV27, with 7 bases lining up with TRBD1. The CDR3 contains 15 residues. Germline V lookup: CDR1 MNHEY, CDR2 SMNVEV (reference sequence). V gave up 7 bases and J gave up 1 base; unmatched junction bases: 9. CDR3 nucleotides: TGTGCCAGCACCAAGACAGGGTGGGATAACTATGGCTACACCTTC. Translating it yields CASTKTGWDNYGYTF.

In this sample, this clone turned up once. The chain joins TRBV7-2 to TRBJ2-7, with 7 bases fitting TRBD2. This CDR3 region has 14 residues. CDR1 and CDR2 from the germline V gene are SGHTA and FQGNSA. V lost 2 bases to trimming and J lost 5 bases; unmatched junction nucleotides: 6. CDR3 protein: CASSLQRDPNEQYF. In DNA form, the CDR3 reads TGTGCCAGCAGCTTACAGCGGGACCCCAACGAGCAGTACTTC. Filled out from reference TRBV7-2 and TRBJ2-7, the complete variable domain reads GAGVSQSPSNKVTEKGKDVELRCDPISGHTALYWYRQSLGQGLEFLIYFQGNSAPDKSGLPSDRFSAERTGGSVSTLTIQRTQQEDSAVYLCASSLQRDPNEQYFGPGTRLTVT.

The rearrangement links TRBV11-3 to TRBJ2-7, with a weak D call TRBD1 (5 bases). Between the trimmed V and J ends, which lost 1 base and 1 base, there was a span of 11 bases. The CDR3 length is 15 residues. Looked up from germline, CDR1 is SGHNT and CDR2 is YENEEA. The CDR3: CASSLGAGISYEQYF. CDR3 DNA sequence: TGTGCCAGCAGCTTAGGCGCAGGGATTTCCTACGAGCAGTACTTC.

This chain joins TRBV30 and TRBJ2-1; no definite D call. Deletions cut 6 bases from V and 8 bases from J, with 14 bases between. The V gene's germline CDR1 is GTSNPN and CDR2 SVGIG (reference sequence). CDR3 length: 12 residues. CDR3 residues: CACLVRHDEQFF. For the CDR3, the DNA is TGTGCCTGCTTAGTGAGACACGATGAGCAGTTCTTC.